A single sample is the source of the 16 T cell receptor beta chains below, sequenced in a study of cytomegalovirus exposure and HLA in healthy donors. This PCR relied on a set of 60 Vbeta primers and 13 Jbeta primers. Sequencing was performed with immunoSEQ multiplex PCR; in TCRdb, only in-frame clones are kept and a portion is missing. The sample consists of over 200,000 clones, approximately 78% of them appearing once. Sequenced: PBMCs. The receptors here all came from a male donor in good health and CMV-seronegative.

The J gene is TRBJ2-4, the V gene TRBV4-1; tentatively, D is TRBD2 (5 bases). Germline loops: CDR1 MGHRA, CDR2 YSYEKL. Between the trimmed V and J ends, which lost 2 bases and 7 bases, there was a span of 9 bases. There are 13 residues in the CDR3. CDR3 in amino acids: CASSQSGGNIQYF. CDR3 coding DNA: TGCGCCAGCAGCCAAAGCGGCGGTAACATTCAGTACTTC.

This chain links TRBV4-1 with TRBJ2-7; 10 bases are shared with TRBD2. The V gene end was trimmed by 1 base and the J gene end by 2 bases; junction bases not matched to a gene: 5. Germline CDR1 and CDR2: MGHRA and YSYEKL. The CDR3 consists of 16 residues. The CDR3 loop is CASSQGSSGSPYEQYF. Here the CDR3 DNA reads TGCGCCAGCAGCCAAGGTTCTAGCGGGAGCCCCTACGAGCAGTACTTC.

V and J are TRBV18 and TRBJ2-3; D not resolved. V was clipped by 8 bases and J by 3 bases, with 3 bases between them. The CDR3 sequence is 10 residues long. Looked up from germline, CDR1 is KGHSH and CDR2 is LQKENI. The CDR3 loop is CASRTDTQYF. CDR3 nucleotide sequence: TGTGCCAGCCGGACAGATACGCAGTATTTT.

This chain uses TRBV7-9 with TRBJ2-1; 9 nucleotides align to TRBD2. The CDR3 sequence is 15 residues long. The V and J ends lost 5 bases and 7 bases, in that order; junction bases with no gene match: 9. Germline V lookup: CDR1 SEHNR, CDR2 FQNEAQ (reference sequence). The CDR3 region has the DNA TGTGCCAGCAGCCCCCCAGCTAGCGGGAAGAATGAGCAGTTCTTC. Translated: CASSPPASGKNEQFF.

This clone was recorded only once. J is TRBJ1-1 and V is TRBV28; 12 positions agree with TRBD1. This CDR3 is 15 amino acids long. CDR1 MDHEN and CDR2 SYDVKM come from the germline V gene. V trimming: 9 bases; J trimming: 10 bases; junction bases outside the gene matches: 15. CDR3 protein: CASISPGQGALGAFF. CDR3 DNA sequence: TGTGCCAGTATTTCCCCGGGACAGGGGGCCTTAGGAGCTTTCTTT.

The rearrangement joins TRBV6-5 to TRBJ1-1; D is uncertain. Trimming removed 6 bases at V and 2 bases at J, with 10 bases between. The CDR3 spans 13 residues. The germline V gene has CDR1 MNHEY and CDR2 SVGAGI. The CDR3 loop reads CASSETFNTEAFF. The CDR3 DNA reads TGTGCCAGCAGCGAGACATTTAACACTGAAGCTTTCTTT.

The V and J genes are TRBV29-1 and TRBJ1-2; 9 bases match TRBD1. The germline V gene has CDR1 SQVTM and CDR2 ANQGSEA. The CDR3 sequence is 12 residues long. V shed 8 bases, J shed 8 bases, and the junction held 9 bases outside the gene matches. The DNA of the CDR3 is TGCAGCACGGAACAGGGGGCGACGGGCTACACCTTC. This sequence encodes CSTEQGATGYTF.

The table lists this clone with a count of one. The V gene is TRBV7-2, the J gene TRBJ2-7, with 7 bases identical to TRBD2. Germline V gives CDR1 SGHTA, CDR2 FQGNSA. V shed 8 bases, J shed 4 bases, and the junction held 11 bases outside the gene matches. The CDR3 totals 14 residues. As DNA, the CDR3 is TGTGCCAGCCGTTCTAGCGGAGAACTATACGAGCAGTACTTC. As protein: CASRSSGELYEQYF.

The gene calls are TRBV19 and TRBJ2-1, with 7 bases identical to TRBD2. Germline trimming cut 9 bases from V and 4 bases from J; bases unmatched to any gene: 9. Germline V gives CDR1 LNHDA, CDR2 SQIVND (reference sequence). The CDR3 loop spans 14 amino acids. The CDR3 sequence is CASMGGEWYNEQFF. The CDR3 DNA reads TGTGCCAGCATGGGGGGGGAGTGGTACAATGAGCAGTTCTTC.

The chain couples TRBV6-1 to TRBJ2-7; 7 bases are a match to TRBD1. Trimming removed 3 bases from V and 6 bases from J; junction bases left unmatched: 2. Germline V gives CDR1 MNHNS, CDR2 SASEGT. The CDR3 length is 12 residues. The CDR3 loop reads CASSDRGFEQYF. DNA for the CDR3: TGTGCCAGCAGTGACAGGGGGTTCGAGCAGTACTTC.

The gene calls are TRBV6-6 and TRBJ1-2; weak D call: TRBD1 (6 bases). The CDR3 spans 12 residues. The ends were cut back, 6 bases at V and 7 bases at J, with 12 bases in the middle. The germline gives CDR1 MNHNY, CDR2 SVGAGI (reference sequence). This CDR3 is CASRYREGGYTF. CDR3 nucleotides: TGTGCCAGCAGGTACAGGGAGGGTGGCTACACCTTC.

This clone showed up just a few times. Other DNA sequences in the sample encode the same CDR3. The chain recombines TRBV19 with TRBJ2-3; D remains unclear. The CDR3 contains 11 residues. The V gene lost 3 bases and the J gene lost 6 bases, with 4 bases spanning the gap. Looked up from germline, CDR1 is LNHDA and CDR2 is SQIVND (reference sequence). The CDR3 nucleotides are TGTGCCAGTAGTATTCGGGATACGCAGTATTTT. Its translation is CASSIRDTQYF.

CDR3 region: CASSSDRESWETQYF. CDR3 DNA sequence: TGTGCCAGCAGCTCGGACAGGGAATCTTGGGAGACCCAGTACTTC. The chain combines TRBV7-9 with TRBJ2-5; 8 bases are shared with TRBD1. The CDR3 is made up of 15 amino acids. CDR1 is SEHNR, CDR2 FQNEAQ, per germline (reference sequence). Trimming cost V 4 bases and J 5 bases; bases outside gene matches: 9.

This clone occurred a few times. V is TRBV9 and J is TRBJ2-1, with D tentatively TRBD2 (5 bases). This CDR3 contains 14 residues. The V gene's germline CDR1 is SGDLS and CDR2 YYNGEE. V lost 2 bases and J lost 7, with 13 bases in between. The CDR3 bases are TGTGCCAGCAGCGTCCAAGCACTAGGTAATGAGCAGTTCTTC. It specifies CASSVQALGNEQFF.

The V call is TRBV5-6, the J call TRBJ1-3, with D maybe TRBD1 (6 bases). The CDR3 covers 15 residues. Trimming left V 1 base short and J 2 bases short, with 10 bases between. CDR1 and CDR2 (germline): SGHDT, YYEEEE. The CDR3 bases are TGTGCCAGCAGCTTGACGGCAGGGGCTGGAAACACCATATATTTT. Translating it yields CASSLTAGAGNTIYF.

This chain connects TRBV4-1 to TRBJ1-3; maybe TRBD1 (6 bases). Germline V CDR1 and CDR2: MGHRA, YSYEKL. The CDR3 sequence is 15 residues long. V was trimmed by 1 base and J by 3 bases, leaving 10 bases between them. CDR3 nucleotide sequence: TGCGCCAGCAGCCAAGGCACAGGGCTTGGAAACACCATATATTTT. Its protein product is CASSQGTGLGNTIYF.